These 8 T cell receptor beta chains share one sample of origin, sequenced in a study of cytomegalovirus exposure and HLA in healthy donors. This PCR relied on a set of 60 Vbeta primers and 13 Jbeta primers. The protocol was immunoSEQ multiplex PCR, while the TCRdb copy is restricted to in-frame clones and leaves out a portion. The sample shows around 180,000 clones, around nine tenths of them seen only once. What was sequenced was PBMCs. The receptors were sampled from a woman aged 18-29 years in good health and CMV-seronegative.

The genes are TRBV19 and TRBJ2-3, with 10 bases lining up with TRBD2. Unmatched junction bases numbered 10, after V lost 7 bases and J lost 6 bases. This CDR3 is 15 amino acids long. Germline lookup yields CDR1 LNHDA and CDR2 SQIVND (reference sequence). The CDR3 DNA is TGTGCCAGTATGAGAATAGCGGGAGGTTCGGATACGCAGTATTTT. Protein: CASMRIAGGSDTQYF.

J is TRBJ1-4 and V is TRBV7-9, with 8 positions matching TRBD1. With V trimmed by 6 bases and J by 0 bases, 15 bases remained unmatched. CDR1 is SEHNR, CDR2 FQNEAQ, per germline (reference sequence). The CDR3 is 19 residues long. The CDR3 DNA follows: TGTGCCAGCAGTTGGCTCCCCGGGACAGGCGGTGCAACTAATGAAAAACTGTTTTTT. Protein: CASSWLPGTGGATNEKLFF.

The genes are TRBV7-6 and TRBJ1-2; D might be TRBD1 (5 bases). CDR3 size: 16 residues. V gave up 1 base and J gave up 0 bases, with 12 bases separating them. CDR1 is SGHVS, CDR2 FNYEAQ, per germline. The DNA of the CDR3 is TGTGCCAGCAGCTTAGATACCAGGGCTTCTAACTATGGCTACACCTTC. Translation gives CASSLDTRASNYGYTF.

This chain connects TRBV2 to TRBJ1-2; D not certain. This CDR3 has 13 residues. Per the germline V gene, CDR1 is SNHLY and CDR2 is FYNNEI. V lost 9 bases and J 3 bases, leaving 14 bases between the germline ends. Here the CDR3 DNA reads TGTGCCAGACCCATAACTTTTTACTATGGCTACACCTTC. Residues: CARPITFYYGYTF.

The V and J genes are TRBV6-1 and TRBJ1-5, with no clear D. CDR1 and CDR2 from the germline V gene are MNHNS and SASEGT. The CDR3 contains 16 residues. Deletions cut 0 bases from V and 3 bases from J, with 12 bases between. The CDR3 is CASSEAEAFLNQPQHF. CDR3 DNA: TGTGCCAGCAGTGAAGCGGAGGCTTTTCTCAATCAGCCCCAGCATTTT.

For this clone: A much larger clonotype is one base distant, so this may be a read error. The same CDR3 also results from other DNA sequences found in this sample. V is TRBV7-9 and J is TRBJ2-7, with a possible D match to TRBD1 (6 bases). The CDR3 runs to 15 residues. Germline V CDR1 and CDR2: SEHNR, FQNEAQ (reference sequence). CDR3 protein: CASSSQTGLTYEQYF. The DNA for the CDR3 is TGCGCCAGCAGCTCACAGACAGGCCTCACCTACGAGCAGTACTTC. The whole variable domain, filled in from reference TRBV7-9 and TRBJ2-7, reads DTGVSQNPRHKITKRGQNVTFRCDPISEHNRLYWYRQTLGQGPEFLTYFQNEAQLEKSRLLSDRFSAERPKGSFSTLEIQRTEQGDSAMYLCASSSQTGLTYEQYFGPGTRLTVT.

The V call is TRBV11-2, the J call TRBJ1-6; TRBD1 aligns across 8 bases. This CDR3 is built from 16 residues. Germline CDR1 is SGHAT and CDR2 is FQNNGV. With V trimmed by 5 bases and J by 4 bases, 7 bases remained unmatched. This CDR3 is CASSLPGQGYNSPLHF. Here the CDR3 DNA reads TGTGCCAGCAGCCTCCCCGGACAGGGTTATAATTCACCCCTCCACTTT.

The J gene is TRBJ2-1, the V gene TRBV25-1; D not resolved. This CDR3 has 15 residues. Germline CDR1 reads MGHDK; CDR2 reads SYGVNS. The V end was cut by 1 base, the J end by 4 bases, with 11 bases between. The CDR3 reads CASSESAEPYNEQFF. In DNA form, the CDR3 reads TGTGCCAGCAGTGAATCCGCGGAGCCGTACAATGAGCAGTTCTTC.